This T cell receptor beta chain originates from a study of blood T cell repertoires in COVID-19. About the study: Whether acute or convalescent, the COVID-19 samples came from the United States, Italy and Spain. T cells, B-cell-depleted T cells, or PBMCs provided the cDNA or gDNA that served as material.

In the authors' workflow: Nucleated cell number was recorded as an estimate derived from reference gene primer amplification. Libraries were prepared by immunoSEQ multiplex PCR; TCRdb keeps only in-frame clonotypes and omits some of them. The V and J calls and clone size were taken over from that table, and D and trimming were inferred from the DNA. The data contain hundreds of thousands of clones, less than 90% of them singletons. Germline values: CDR1 WNHNN, CDR2 SYGVQD (reference sequence). Trimming pared 6 bases from V and 5 bases from J, leaving 19 bases between. This CDR3 spans 16 amino acids. Enrolled during active infection, Seattle patients were then followed longitudinally.

Specimen: peripheral blood. The V and J genes are TRBV10-1 and TRBJ1-4, with D unclear. The receptor comes from a woman aged 55-70 years with COVID-19, enrolled during active disease. This CDR3 reads CASSPVFLQLNEKLFF. DNA of the CDR3: TGCGCCAGCAGCCCCGTCTTTTTACAGTTAAATGAAAAACTGTTTTTT.